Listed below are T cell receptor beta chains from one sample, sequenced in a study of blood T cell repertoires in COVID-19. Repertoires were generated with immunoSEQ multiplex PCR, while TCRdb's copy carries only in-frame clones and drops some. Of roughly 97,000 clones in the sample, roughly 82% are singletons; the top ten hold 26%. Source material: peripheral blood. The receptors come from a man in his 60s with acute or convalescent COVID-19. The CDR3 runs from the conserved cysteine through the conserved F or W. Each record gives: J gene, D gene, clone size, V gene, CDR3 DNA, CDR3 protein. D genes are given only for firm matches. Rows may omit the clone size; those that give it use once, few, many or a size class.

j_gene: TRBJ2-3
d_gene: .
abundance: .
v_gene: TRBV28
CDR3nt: TGTGCCAGCAGCACCGGGACTGTCCCAGATACGCAGTATTTT
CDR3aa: CASSTGTVPDTQYF

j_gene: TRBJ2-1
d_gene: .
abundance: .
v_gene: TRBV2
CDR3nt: TGTGCCAGCAGTGACAACGGGGGTTCCTACAATGAGCAGTTCTTC
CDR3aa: CASSDNGGSYNEQFF

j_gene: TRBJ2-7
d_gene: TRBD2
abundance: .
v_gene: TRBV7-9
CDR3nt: TGTGCCAGCACCCGAGGCGGGAGTTCCGACGAGCAGTACTTC
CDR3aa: CASTRGGSSDEQYF

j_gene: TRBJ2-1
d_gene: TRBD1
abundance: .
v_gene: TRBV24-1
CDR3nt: TGTGCCACCAGTGAGATGAGCTTTACAGGGGGGTACAATGAGCAGTTCTTC
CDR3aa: CATSEMSFTGGYNEQFF

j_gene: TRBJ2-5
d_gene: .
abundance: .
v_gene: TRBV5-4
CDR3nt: TGTGCCAGCAGCTCGCATACAGCGGCTACGTGGGGAGGAGAGACCCAGTACTTC
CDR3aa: CASSSHTAATWGGETQYF

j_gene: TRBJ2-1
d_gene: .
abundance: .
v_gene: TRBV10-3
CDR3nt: TGTGCCATCAGTGTTCGGAGCTCCTACAATGAGCAGTTCTTC
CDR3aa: CAISVRSSYNEQFF

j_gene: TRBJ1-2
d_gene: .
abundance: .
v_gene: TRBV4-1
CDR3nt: TGCGCCAGCAGCCAAGGGACATCCGCCTATGGCTACACCTTC
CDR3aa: CASSQGTSAYGYTF

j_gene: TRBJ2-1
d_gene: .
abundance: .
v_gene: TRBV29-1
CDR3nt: TGCAGCGGACTTGGCGGTATGGTCCATGAGCAGTTCTTC
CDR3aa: CSGLGGMVHEQFF

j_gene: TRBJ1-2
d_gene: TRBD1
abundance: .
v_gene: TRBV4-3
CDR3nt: TGCGCCAGCAGCCAAACGGACAGGGACGGGAACACCTTC
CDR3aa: CASSQTDRDGNTF

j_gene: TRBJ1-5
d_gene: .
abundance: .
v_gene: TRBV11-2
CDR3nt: TGTGCCAGCAGCTTTTTACATCCCAATCAGCCCCAGCATTTT
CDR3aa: CASSFLHPNQPQHF

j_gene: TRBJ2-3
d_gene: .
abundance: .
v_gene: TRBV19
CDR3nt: TGTGCCAGTACCCCTGGCGGTGGCACAGATACGCAGTATTTT
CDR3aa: CASTPGGGTDTQYF

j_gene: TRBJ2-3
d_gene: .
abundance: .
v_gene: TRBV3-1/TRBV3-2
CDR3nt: TGTGCCAGCAGCTCCCTCGCGGGATCACATACGCAGTATTTT
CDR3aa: CASSSLAGSHTQYF

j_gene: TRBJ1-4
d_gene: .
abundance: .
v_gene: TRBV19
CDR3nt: TGTGCCAGTAGTATCCTCGGTAATGAAAAACTGTTTTTT
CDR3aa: CASSILGNEKLFF

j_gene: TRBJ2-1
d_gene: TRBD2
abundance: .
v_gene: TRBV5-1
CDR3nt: TGCGCCAGCAGCTTGGAACTAGCGGAGAACAATGAGCAGTTCTTC
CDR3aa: CASSLELAENNEQFF

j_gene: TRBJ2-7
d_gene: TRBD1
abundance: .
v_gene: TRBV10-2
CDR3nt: TGCGCCAGCAGTGACCCGACAGGGGACACCTACGAGCAGTACTTC
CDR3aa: CASSDPTGDTYEQYF

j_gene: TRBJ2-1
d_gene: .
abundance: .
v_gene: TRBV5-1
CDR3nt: TGCGCCTTGGGCTGGGATGAGCAGTTCTTC
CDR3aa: CALGWDEQFF

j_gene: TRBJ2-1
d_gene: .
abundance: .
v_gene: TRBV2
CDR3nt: TGTGCCAGCAGCACAGACATTGAGCAGTTCTTC
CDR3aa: CASSTDIEQFF

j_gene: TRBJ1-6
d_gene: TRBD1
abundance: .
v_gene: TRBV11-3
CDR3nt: TGTGCCAGCAGGCCCGGGACAGTGGACTCACCCCTCCACTTT
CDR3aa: CASRPGTVDSPLHF

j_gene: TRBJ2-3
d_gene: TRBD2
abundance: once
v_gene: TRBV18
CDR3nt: TGTGCCAGCTCACCGCTAGCGGGAGTTCCAGATACGCAGTATTTT
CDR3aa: CASSPLAGVPDTQYF

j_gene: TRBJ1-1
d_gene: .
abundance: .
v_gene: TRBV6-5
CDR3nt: TGTGCCAGCAGTTACCGCGAGGGAGACACTGAAGCTTTCTTT
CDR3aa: CASSYREGDTEAFF

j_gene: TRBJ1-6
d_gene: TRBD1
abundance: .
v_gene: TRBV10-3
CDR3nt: TGTGCCATCAGTGGGAACAGGGGGCTTGGTTCACCCCTCCACTTT
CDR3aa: CAISGNRGLGSPLHF

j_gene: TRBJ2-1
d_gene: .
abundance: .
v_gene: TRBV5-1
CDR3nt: TGCGCCAGCAGCTTTACTACTAGCTCTGAGCAGTTCTTC
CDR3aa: CASSFTTSSEQFF

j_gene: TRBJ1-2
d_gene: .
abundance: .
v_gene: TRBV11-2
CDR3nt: TGTGCCAGCAGCTCGCCCGGGTTGATCCTCTATGGCTACACCTTC
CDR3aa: CASSSPGLILYGYTF

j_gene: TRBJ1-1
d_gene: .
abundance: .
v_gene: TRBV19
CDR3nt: TGTGCCAGTGGGGCAGCATTGAACACTGAAGCTTTCTTT
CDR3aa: CASGAALNTEAFF

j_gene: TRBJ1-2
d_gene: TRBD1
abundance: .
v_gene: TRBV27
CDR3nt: TGTGCCAGCTCCGCCGGGACAGGGGTTGGCTACACCTTC
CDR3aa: CASSAGTGVGYTF

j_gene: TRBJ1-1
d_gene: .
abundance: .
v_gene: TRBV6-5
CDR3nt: TGTGCCAGCAGCCTCAGTGGCACTGAAGCTTTCTTT
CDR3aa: CASSLSGTEAFF

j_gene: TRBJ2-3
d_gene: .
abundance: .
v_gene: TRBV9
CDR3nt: TGTGCCAGCAGCGTAGGTAAAGGCTCAACGGGTACGCAGTATTTT
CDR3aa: CASSVGKGSTGTQYF

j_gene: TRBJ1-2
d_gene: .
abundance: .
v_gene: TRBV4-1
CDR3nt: TGCGCCAGCAGCCAAGAACCGTCGGGCAGGGGAAACTATGGCTACACCTTC
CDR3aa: CASSQEPSGRGNYGYTF

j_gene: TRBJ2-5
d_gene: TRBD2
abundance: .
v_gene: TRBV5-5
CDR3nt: TGTGCCAGCAGCTTCCGACTAGCGGGAGTCGAGACCCAGTACTTC
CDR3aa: CASSFRLAGVETQYF

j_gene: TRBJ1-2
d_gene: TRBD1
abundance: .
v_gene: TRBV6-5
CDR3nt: TGTGCCAGCACCAAAAACAGGGGGCTTCATGGCTACACCTTC
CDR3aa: CASTKNRGLHGYTF

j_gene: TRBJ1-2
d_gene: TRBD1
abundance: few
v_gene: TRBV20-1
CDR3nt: TGCAGTGCTAGTCCCTGGACAGGGGCCCCCGCTAACTATGGCTACACCTTC
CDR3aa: CSASPWTGAPANYGYTF

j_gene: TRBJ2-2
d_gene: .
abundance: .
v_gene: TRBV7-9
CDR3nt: TGTGCCAGCAGCTTGAGCGGAAGGACAGCGAACACCGGGGAGCTGTTTTTT
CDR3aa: CASSLSGRTANTGELFF

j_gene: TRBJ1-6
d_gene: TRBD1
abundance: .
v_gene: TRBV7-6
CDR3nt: TGTGCCAGCAGCCCAATCGGCCAGGGGGCTTCACCCCTCCACTTT
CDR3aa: CASSPIGQGASPLHF

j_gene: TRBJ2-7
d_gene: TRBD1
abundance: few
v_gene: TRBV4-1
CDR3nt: TGCGCCAGCAGCCAGCTAATGCAGGGGGCCGAGCAGTACTTC
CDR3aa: CASSQLMQGAEQYF

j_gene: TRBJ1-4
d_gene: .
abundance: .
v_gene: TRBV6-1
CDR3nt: TGTGCCAGCAGGGAAGTAGCAACTAATGAAAAACTGTTTTTT
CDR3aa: CASREVATNEKLFF

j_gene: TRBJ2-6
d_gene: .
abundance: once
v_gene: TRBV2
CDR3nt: TGTGCCAGCAGGCTACAGGGATCTGGGGCCAACGTCCTGACTTTC
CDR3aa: CASRLQGSGANVLTF

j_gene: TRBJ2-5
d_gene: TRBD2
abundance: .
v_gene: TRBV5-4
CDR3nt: TGTGCCAGCAGCTTGCCCGGACTAGCGGGACAGACCCAGTACTTC
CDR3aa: CASSLPGLAGQTQYF

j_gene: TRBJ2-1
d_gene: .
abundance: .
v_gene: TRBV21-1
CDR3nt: TGTGCCAGCAGCAGAGCGGGACTAGCGGGAGCCTTCCACAATGAGCAGTTCTTC
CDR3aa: CASSRAGLAGAFHNEQFF

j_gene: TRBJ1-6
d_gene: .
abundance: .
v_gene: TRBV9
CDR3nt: TGTGCCAGCAGCCCACCAGGAGGGTTAGGTCCCCTCCACTTT
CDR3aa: CASSPPGGLGPLHF

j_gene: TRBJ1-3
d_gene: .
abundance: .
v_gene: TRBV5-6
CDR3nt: TGTGCCAGCAGCTTGTACTCTGGAAACACCATATATTTT
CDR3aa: CASSLYSGNTIYF

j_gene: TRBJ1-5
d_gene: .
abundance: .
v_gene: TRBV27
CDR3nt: TGTGCCAGCAGTTCGACAGTAAGTCAGCCCCAGCATTTT
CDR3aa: CASSSTVSQPQHF

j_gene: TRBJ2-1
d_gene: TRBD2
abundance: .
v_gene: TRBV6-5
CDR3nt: TGTGCCTGCGACCTAGCGGGGAGAAATGAGCAGTTCTTC
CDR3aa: CACDLAGRNEQFF

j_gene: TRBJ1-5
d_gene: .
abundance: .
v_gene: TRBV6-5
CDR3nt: TGTGCCAGCAGCCGCAGTAGCAATCAGCCCCAGCATTTT
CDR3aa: CASSRSSNQPQHF

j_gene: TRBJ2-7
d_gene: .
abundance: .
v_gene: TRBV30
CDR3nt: TGTGCCTGGAGTGCATACAGGGTGGAGCACGAGCAGTACTTC
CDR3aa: CAWSAYRVEHEQYF

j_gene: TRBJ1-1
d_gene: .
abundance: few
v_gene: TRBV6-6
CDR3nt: TGTGCCAGCAGTTACTCGAGGGTTGGGCCGGGCACTGAAGCTTTCTTT
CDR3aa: CASSYSRVGPGTEAFF

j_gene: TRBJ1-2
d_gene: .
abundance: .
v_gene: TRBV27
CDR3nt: TGTGCCAGCAGGCCTGCCGGGTTGGGGCGAGACTATGGCTACACCTTC
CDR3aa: CASRPAGLGRDYGYTF

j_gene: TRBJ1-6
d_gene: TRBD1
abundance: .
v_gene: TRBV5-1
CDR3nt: TGCGCCAGCAGCCAGCTACCACTCCGGACAGGGGGTGATTCACCCCTCCACTTT
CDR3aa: CASSQLPLRTGGDSPLHF

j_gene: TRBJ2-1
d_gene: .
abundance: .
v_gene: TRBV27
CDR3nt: TGTGCCAGCAGCCGGGATATGGAGCAGTTCTTC
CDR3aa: CASSRDMEQFF

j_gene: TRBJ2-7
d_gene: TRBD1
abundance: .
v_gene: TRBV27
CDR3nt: TGTGCCAGCAGTATCCGGACAGGGATTTACGAGCAGTACTTC
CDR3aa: CASSIRTGIYEQYF

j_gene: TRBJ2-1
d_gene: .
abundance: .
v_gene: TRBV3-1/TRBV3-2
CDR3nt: TGTGCCAGCAGCCAAGGCCTTACGGGAGTGGACTACAATGAGCAGTTCTTC
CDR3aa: CASSQGLTGVDYNEQFF

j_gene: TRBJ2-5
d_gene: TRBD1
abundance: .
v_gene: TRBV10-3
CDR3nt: TGTGCCATCTATGGGACAGGGATGGGGACCCAGTACTTC
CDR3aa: CAIYGTGMGTQYF

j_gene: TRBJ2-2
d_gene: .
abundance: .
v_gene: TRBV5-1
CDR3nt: TGCGCCAGCAGCTCGGCATCAGGGGCGTGGGAGCTGTTTTTT
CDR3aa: CASSSASGAWELFF

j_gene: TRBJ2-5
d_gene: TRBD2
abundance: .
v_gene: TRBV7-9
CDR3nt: TGTGCCAGCAGCTTCGGACTAGCGGGAGTTTTAGAGACCCAGTACTTC
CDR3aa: CASSFGLAGVLETQYF

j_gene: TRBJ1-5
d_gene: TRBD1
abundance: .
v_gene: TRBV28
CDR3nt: TGTGCCAGCAGTGAATTGGGACAGGACAATCAGCCCCAGCATTTT
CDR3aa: CASSELGQDNQPQHF